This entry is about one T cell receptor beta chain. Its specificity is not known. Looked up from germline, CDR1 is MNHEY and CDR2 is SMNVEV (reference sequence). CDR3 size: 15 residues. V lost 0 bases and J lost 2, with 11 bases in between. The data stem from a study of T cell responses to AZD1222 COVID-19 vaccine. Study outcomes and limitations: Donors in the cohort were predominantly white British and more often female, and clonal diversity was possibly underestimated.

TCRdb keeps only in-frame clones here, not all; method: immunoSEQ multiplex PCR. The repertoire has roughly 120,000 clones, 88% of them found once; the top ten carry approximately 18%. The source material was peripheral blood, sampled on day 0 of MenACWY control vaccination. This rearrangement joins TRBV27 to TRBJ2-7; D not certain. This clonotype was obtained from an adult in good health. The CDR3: CASSLSNRVAYEQYF. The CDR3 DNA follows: TGTGCCAGCAGTTTATCGAACCGGGTAGCCTACGAGCAGTACTTC.